Presented here are 9 T cell receptor beta chains from one specimen sequenced in a study of T-cell memory formation after mild COVID-19. TCRdb called the 5' RACE reads again in MiXCR, with one record for every CDR3 protein. The sample yields 310,000 or so distinct CDR3 sequences, approximately 16% seen once. The sequenced sample consisted of PBMCs or a T cell subset sorted from them (not recorded which). The source of these receptors is a man between 18 and 29 years old who had mild COVID-19 (a few samples of this study predate the infection). Cell type and time point are not known.

This clonotype was seen only a few times. This chain joins TRBV6-2 or TRBV6-3 and TRBJ2-7, with TRBD1 identical over 10 bases. The junction had 11 bases not matched to a gene; V was cut back by 3 bases and J by 6 bases. Germline V lookup: CDR1 MNHEY, CDR2 SVGEGT. The CDR3 covers 16 residues. Here the CDR3 reads CASSYNRDRGLIEQYF. The CDR3 DNA reads as TGTGCCAGCAGTTATAACCGGGACAGGGGATTGATCGAGCAGTACTTC.

The genes are TRBV18 and TRBJ1-5; a weak D match, TRBD1 (5 bases). V dropped 5 bases and J dropped 1 base, with 15 bases sitting between them. The CDR3 length is 16 residues. Germline-derived CDR1 and CDR2 are KGHSH and LQKENI. CDR3 DNA sequence: TGTGCCAGCTCAATATTGGGACTTGGAAGCAATCAGCCCCAGCATTTT. It is translated as CASSILGLGSNQPQHF.

This chain uses TRBV29-1 with TRBJ1-6, with D maybe TRBD1 (5 bases). This CDR3 contains 12 residues. The V end lost 4 bases, the J end lost 7 bases, and 8 bases lay between the germline ends. From germline, CDR1 is SQVTM and CDR2 ANQGSEA. CDR3 protein: CSVGEGNSPLHF. The CDR3 coding sequence is TGCAGCGTTGGGGAGGGGAATTCACCCCTCCACTTT.

This clonotype has at least ten counts. The J gene is TRBJ2-7, the V gene TRBV7-8; unclear D gene. Trimming pared 5 bases from V and 5 bases from J, leaving 13 bases between. CDR3 length: 13 amino acids. Per germline, CDR1 SGHVS and CDR2 FQNEAQ. This CDR3 is CASSLSRIDEQYV. CDR3 DNA sequence: TGTGCCAGCAGCCTTAGTCGCATCGACGAGCAGTACGTC.

This clonotype was detected a few times. J is TRBJ1-5 and V is TRBV6-5; 7 bases are a match to TRBD1. Losses at the gene ends were 7 bases for V and 2 bases for J; bases not matched to a gene: 17. CDR3 length equals 18 residues. CDR1 and CDR2 from the germline V gene are MNHEY and SVGAGI. CDR3 region: CASTKPEGDREGNQPQHF. The CDR3, as DNA: TGTGCCAGCACTAAACCGGAAGGAGACAGGGAAGGCAATCAGCCCCAGCATTTT.

The chain recombines TRBV29-1 with TRBJ2-7; D possibly corresponds to TRBD1 (6 bases). The CDR3 is 15 amino acids. Trimming took off 0 bases at V and 2 bases at J, with 14 bases between the two ends. CDR1 and CDR2 from the germline V gene are SQVTM and ANQGSEA. The DNA for the CDR3 is TGCAGCGTTGAAGATCCAACAGGGACGCCCTACGAGCAGTACTTC. It encodes CSVEDPTGTPYEQYF.

This chain links TRBV29-1 with TRBJ2-5, with TRBD2 matching 7 bases. The CDR3 length is 12 residues. Trimming at V came to 4 bases and at J to 6 bases, leaving 5 bases not matched to a gene. Germline CDR1 SQVTM, CDR2 ANQGSEA. The CDR3 sequence is CSVGGGIQTQYF. CDR3 sequence (DNA): TGCAGCGTTGGCGGGGGAATACAGACCCAGTACTTC.

The chain links TRBV4-1 to TRBJ1-1; 10 bases fit TRBD1. Germline V lookup: CDR1 MGHRA, CDR2 YSYEKL. The CDR3 is 18 residues long. V lost 3 bases to trimming and J lost 3 bases; unmatched junction nucleotides: 13. CDR3: CASSHLTGGSGVDTEAFF. In nucleotides, the CDR3 is TGCGCCAGCAGCCACCTGACAGGGGGCTCTGGGGTCGACACTGAAGCTTTCTTT.

In its sample, this clonotype was seen a few times. The chain joins TRBV5-1 to TRBJ1-5, with TRBD1 as a possible D gene (5 bases). Trimming left V 0 bases short and J 9 bases short, with 13 bases between. The CDR3 contains 14 residues. Germline V gene lookup returns CDR1 SGHRS and CDR2 YFSETQ. In DNA, the CDR3 is TGCGCCAGCAGCTTGGGGACAAGCTTTTCGCCCCAGCATTTT. Its protein is CASSLGTSFSPQHF.